A single TCR beta chain is shown here with its context. This sample is drawn from a study of blood T cell repertoires in COVID-19. Overall study: The samples span acute and convalescent COVID-19 from the United States, Italy and Spain. PBMCs, B-cell-depleted T cells, or T cells were the source of the cDNA or gDNA that made up the material.

Original handling: Amplified reference gene primers provided the basis for estimating nucleated cell counts. Only in-frame clones appear in the TCRdb table, and some are missing; sequencing was by immunoSEQ multiplex PCR. Clonal size and the V and J genes are those of that table, whereas D and trimming came from the DNA. The sample holds 70,000 or so clones; roughly nine tenths are singletons and the top ten take 3.5% to 5%. The germline gives CDR1 MRHNA, CDR2 SNTAGT. This CDR3 comprises 13 residues. Trimming stripped 6 bases from V and 0 bases from J, with 7 bases between. This sequence originates from a man between 70 and 80 years old with active COVID-19. Sequences were obtained from peripheral blood. The J gene is TRBJ2-3, the V gene TRBV6-4, with D hard to call. DNA of the CDR3: TGTGCCAGCAGCGGGTCTAGCACAGATACGCAGTATTTT. Protein: CASSGSSTDTQYF.